The 7 T cell receptor beta chains given below trace back to one sample, sequenced in a study of response to subunit inactivated influenza vaccine. MiXCR was run by TCRdb on the RT-PCR reads, yielding one entry per CDR3 protein. Counted here are roughly 550,000 distinct CDR3 sequences, roughly 25% occurring once; the ten biggest clones make up 2.8%. These same records also appear under a second study, on T cells expressing NK-cell markers. That source reports: UMIs were included in TCR beta cDNA generated by 5'RACE template switching.

The source material was CD4+ T cells sorted from PBMCs, sampled 11 to 12 days after vaccination. These receptors all stem from a man between 50 and 59 years old who received an inactivated influenza vaccine.

The J gene is TRBJ1-1, the V gene TRBV12-3 or TRBV12-4; no firm D call. V was cut by 4 bases and J by 8 bases, with 17 bases left in between. This CDR3 contains 14 residues. The CDR3 nucleotides read TGTGCCAGCAGTTCCATGAGTACGATGGCGGAAGCTTTCTTT. As protein: CASSSMSTMAEAFF.

This clonotype was seen many times. The gene calls are TRBV10-3 and TRBJ1-5, with D possibly being TRBD1 (5 bases). Per germline, CDR1 ENHRY and CDR2 SYGVKD. The CDR3 runs 13 residues. V lost 4 bases and J 5 bases, leaving 9 bases between the germline ends. In nucleotides, the CDR3 is TGTGCCATCAGTGGGACAATGGATCAGCCCCAGCATTTT. Protein product: CAISGTMDQPQHF.

This clonotype showed up just a few times. This chain links TRBV4-2 with TRBJ2-1, with 11 positions matching TRBD2. Looked up from germline, CDR1 is LGHNA and CDR2 is YNFKEQ. The CDR3 extends over 15 amino acids. V dropped 4 bases and J dropped 8; count of bases not matched to a gene: 7. The CDR3 sequence is CASSLSSGRRDEQFF. CDR3 in DNA: TGTGCCAGCAGCCTTTCTAGCGGGAGGAGGGATGAGCAGTTCTTC.

This clonotype showed up just a few times. The rearrangement uses TRBV2 and TRBJ2-2, with D unresolved. From germline, CDR1 is SNHLY and CDR2 FYNNEI. The CDR3 spans 11 residues. CDR3 nucleotides: TGTGCGAGCGCGAACACCGGGGAGCTGTTTTTT. It yields the protein CASANTGELFF. Together with reference TRBV2 and TRBJ2-2, the CDR3 gives the full variable domain: EPEVTQTPSHQVTQMGQEVILRCVPISNHLYFYWYRQILGQKVEFLVSFYNNEISEKSEIFDDQFSVERPDGSNFTLKIRSTKLEDSAMYFCASANTGELFFGEGSRLTVL.

This chain links TRBV5-6 with TRBJ2-7; 10 bases are shared with TRBD1. This CDR3 has 15 amino acids. Per the germline V gene, CDR1 is SGHDT and CDR2 is YYEEEE. J lost 3 bases, V lost 4 bases, and 7 bases had no gene match. CDR3 nucleotide sequence: TGTGCCAGCAGCACTCTGACAGGGGGCGGCTACGAGCAGTACTTC. Its protein product is CASSTLTGGGYEQYF.

This clonotype was recorded a few times. This CDR3 is CASRPAGGGTGELFF. The CDR3 DNA reads as TGTGCCAGCAGACCAGCGGGAGGTGGCACCGGGGAGCTGTTTTTT. The chain employs TRBV7-8 and TRBJ2-2; 9 bases match TRBD2. This CDR3 is built from 15 residues. V gave up 6 bases and J gave up 4 bases; unmatched junction bases: 6. Germline-derived CDR1 and CDR2 are SGHVS and FQNEAQ.

The V and J genes are TRBV11-2 and TRBJ2-1; tentatively, D is TRBD2 (5 bases). V lost 5 bases and J 8 bases, leaving 16 bases between the germline ends. Germline V gene lookup returns CDR1 SGHAT and CDR2 FQNNGV. The CDR3 contains 14 residues. The CDR3 loop is CASSPLASRDEQFF. CDR3 sequence (DNA): TGTGCCAGCAGCCCGCTAGCCTCTCGGGATGAGCAGTTCTTC.